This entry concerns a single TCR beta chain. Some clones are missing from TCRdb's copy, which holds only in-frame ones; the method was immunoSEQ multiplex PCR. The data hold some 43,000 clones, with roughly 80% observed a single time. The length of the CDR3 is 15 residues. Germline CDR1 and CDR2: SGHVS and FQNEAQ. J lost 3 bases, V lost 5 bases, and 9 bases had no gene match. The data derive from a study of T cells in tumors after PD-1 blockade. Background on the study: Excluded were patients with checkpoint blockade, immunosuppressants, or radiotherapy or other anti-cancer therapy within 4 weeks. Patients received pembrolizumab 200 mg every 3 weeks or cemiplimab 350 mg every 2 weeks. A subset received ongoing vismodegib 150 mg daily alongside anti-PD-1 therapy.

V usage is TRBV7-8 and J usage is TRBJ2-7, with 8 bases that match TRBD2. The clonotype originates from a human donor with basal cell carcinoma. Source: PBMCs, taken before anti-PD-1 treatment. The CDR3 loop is CASSRGLARNYEQYF. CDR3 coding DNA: TGTGCCAGCAGCCGAGGACTAGCCAGGAACTACGAGCAGTACTTC.